A single sample is the source of the 29 T cell receptor beta chains below, sequenced in a study of OX40 agonist ivuxolimab in advanced cancers. Libraries came from the immunoSEQ multiplex PCR assay. TCRdb took over this immuneACCESS table, retaining in-frame rearrangements with V and J assigned. Such tables are incomplete; in checked studies, under half of the missing clones stem from an unresolved V gene, and the remainder is unexplained. The sample yields over 95,000 clones; roughly 80% were counted once. The top ten hold more than 1.1% of the sample. Material: CD4+ or CD8+ T cells sorted from blood, obtained in a trial of the OX40 agonist ivuxolimab. The receptor source for this set is an adult with an advanced solid tumor such as melanoma, head and neck, liver or kidney cancer.

The chain has TRBV18 and TRBJ2-3; 9 nucleotides agree with TRBD1. J gave up 1 base and V 0 bases, and 5 bases lay outside the gene matches. The length of the CDR3 is 17 residues. Per the germline V gene, CDR1 is KGHSH and CDR2 is LQKENI. CDR3 nucleotides: TGTGCCAGCTCACCACCGAACAGGGGGCCTCGCACAGATACGCAGTATTTT. Protein sequence: CASSPPNRGPRTDTQYF.

This clone was seen a few times. The CDR3 spells CASSQRDGVNGELFF. The CDR3 DNA is TGCGCCAGCAGCCAGCGAGACGGGGTTAACGGGGAGCTGTTTTTT. The chain couples TRBV4-1 to TRBJ2-2, with D possibly matching TRBD2 (5 bases). The V and J ends lost 3 bases and 7 bases respectively, with 15 bases between them. The germline V gene encodes CDR1 MGHRA and CDR2 YSYEKL. CDR3 length equals 15 residues.

The CDR3 DNA follows: TGTGCCAGCGGGGAGGGGCCCAATGTTGCCCAGCATTTT. This codes for CASGEGPNVAQHF. This chain links TRBV6-5 with TRBJ1-5; tentatively, D is TRBD1 (5 bases). CDR1 and CDR2 from the germline V gene are MNHEY and SVGAGI. The CDR3 totals 13 residues. Trimming cost V 8 bases and J 11 bases, with 19 bases left between them.

This clone was observed once. This chain joins TRBV9 and TRBJ2-5, with 10 bases lining up with TRBD2. Germline loops: CDR1 SGDLS, CDR2 YYNGEE. This CDR3 is 16 amino acids long. The trim removed 0 bases at V and 2 bases at J, leaving 4 bases unmatched. CDR3 protein: CASSVGLAGGQETQYF. CDR3 nucleotides: TGTGCCAGCAGCGTAGGGTTAGCGGGGGGACAAGAGACCCAGTACTTC.

This sequence joins TRBV28 and TRBJ1-2; D gene unclear. V lost 6 bases and J 0 bases, leaving 5 bases between the germline ends. The CDR3 runs 12 residues. Germline-derived CDR1 and CDR2 are MDHEN and SYDVKM. CDR3 sequence: CASRTTNYGYTF. The CDR3 DNA reads TGTGCCAGCAGGACGACTAACTATGGCTACACCTTC.

The CDR3 sequence: CASSLVGITEAFF. In DNA form, the CDR3 reads TGTGCCAGCAGTTTGGTAGGGATCACTGAAGCTTTCTTT. This chain connects TRBV28 to TRBJ1-1, with no clear D. Germline lookup yields CDR1 MDHEN and CDR2 SYDVKM. V lost 3 bases and J lost 4, with 9 bases in between. This CDR3 spans 13 amino acids.

The CDR3 here is CSGRGVWDTDTQYF. The CDR3 nucleotides are TGCAGCGGGCGAGGTGTTTGGGACACAGATACGCAGTATTTT. The chain carries TRBV29-1 and TRBJ2-3, with D unresolved. The CDR3 has 14 amino acids. CDR1 SQVTM and CDR2 ANQGSEA come from the germline V gene. Trimming removed 7 bases at V and 2 bases at J, with 16 bases between.

This sequence joins TRBV18 and TRBJ2-7, with D perhaps TRBD2 (5 bases). Germline V lookup: CDR1 KGHSH, CDR2 LQKENI. The CDR3 length is 14 residues. The germline V and J ends were trimmed by 3 bases and 4 bases, with 13 bases remaining between them. The CDR3 sequence is CASSPPGFRYEQYF. The CDR3 coding sequence is TGTGCCAGCTCACCTCCGGGGTTCAGGTACGAGCAGTACTTC.

The gene calls are TRBV6-6 and TRBJ1-2, with 9 bases that match TRBD1. With 4 bases clipped from V and 5 bases from J, the junction kept 5 bases outside the gene matches. CDR1 is MNHNY, CDR2 SVGAGI, per germline (reference sequence). CDR3 length: 14 amino acids. The CDR3: CASSSSGQGYGYTF. CDR3 in DNA: TGTGCCAGCAGTTCCTCCGGACAGGGGTATGGCTACACCTTC.

J is TRBJ2-1 and V is TRBV28; TRBD2 agrees at 7 bases. Germline assignment: CDR1 MDHEN and CDR2 SYDVKM. The CDR3 is 14 residues long. J lost 4 bases, V lost 7 bases, and 7 bases had no gene match. CDR3: CASNGRTIYNEQFF. As DNA, the CDR3 is TGTGCCAGCAACGGGAGGACAATTTACAATGAGCAGTTCTTC.

The chain uses TRBV27 and TRBJ2-7; tentative D call: TRBD1 (7 bases). Germline V gene sequence: CDR1 MNHEY, CDR2 SMNVEV (reference sequence). Trimming removed 9 bases from V and 3 bases from J, with 21 bases in between. CDR3 length: 15 amino acids. CDR3 in DNA: TGTGCCAGTTCCCTCCGCGGGACAGCAGACTACGAGCAGTACTTC. Amino acids: CASSLRGTADYEQYF.

This sequence joins TRBV7-2 and TRBJ1-2, with TRBD1 identical over 7 bases. CDR1 and CDR2 from the germline V gene are SGHTA and FQGNSA. This CDR3 region has 14 residues. V was clipped by 7 bases and J by 3 bases; unmatched bases: 8. The CDR3: CASIREQGYYGYTF. The CDR3 DNA reads as TGTGCCAGCATCAGAGAACAGGGGTACTATGGCTACACCTTC.

The rearrangement uses TRBV19 and TRBJ2-3; tentatively, D is TRBD1 (5 bases). The CDR3 spans 13 residues. CDR1 LNHDA and CDR2 SQIVND come from the germline V gene (reference sequence). V lost 8 bases to trimming and J lost 2 bases, with 11 bases between them. DNA for the CDR3: TGTGCCAGTCGGGCAGGGCACACAGATACGCAGTATTTT. Protein product: CASRAGHTDTQYF.

The chain joins TRBV2 to TRBJ2-5, with a possible D match to TRBD2 (5 bases). This CDR3 has 13 amino acids. Trimming cost V 1 base and J 5 bases, with 8 bases left between them. CDR1 and CDR2 from the germline V gene are SNHLY and FYNNEI. The CDR3 DNA sequence: TGTGCCAGCAGTGAAGGGGAGCTTGAGACCCAGTACTTC. It codes for CASSEGELETQYF.

The chain is built from TRBV5-1 and TRBJ1-2; weak D call: TRBD1 (5 bases). The CDR3 extends over 13 amino acids. The germline gives CDR1 SGHRS, CDR2 YFSETQ. V was trimmed by 0 bases and J by 10 bases, leaving 13 bases between them. CDR3 protein: CASSLEAVRDYTF. CDR3 sequence (DNA): TGCGCCAGCAGCTTGGAGGCGGTCAGGGACTACACCTTC.

The chain links TRBV5-1 to TRBJ2-3; weak D call: TRBD2 (5 bases). This CDR3 region has 12 residues. The germline V gene encodes CDR1 SGHRS and CDR2 YFSETQ. V lost 7 bases, J lost 6 bases, and 12 bases lay in between. The CDR3 sequence is CASALSGDTQYF. CDR3 DNA: TGCGCCAGCGCCCTATCGGGGGATACGCAGTATTTT.

J is TRBJ2-2 and V is TRBV4-2; 9 bases fit TRBD1. CDR3 length: 15 amino acids. The germline gives CDR1 LGHNA, CDR2 YNFKEQ. The ends lost 5 bases at V and 7 bases at J; junction bases unmatched: 8. The CDR3, as DNA: TGTGCCAGCAGCGGGACAGGGCAGAGTGGCGGGGAGCTGTTTTTT. This translates into CASSGTGQSGGELFF.

The gene calls are TRBV13 and TRBJ2-3; D gene unclear. Trimming pared 5 bases from V and 5 bases from J, leaving 8 bases between. Looked up from germline, CDR1 is PRHDT and CDR2 is FYEKMQ (reference sequence). The CDR3 runs to 12 residues. The CDR3 loop reads CASSPPIDTQYF. The CDR3 nucleotides read TGTGCCAGCAGCCCCCCAATAGATACGCAGTATTTT.

The J gene is TRBJ2-7, the V gene TRBV28; 12 nucleotides match TRBD2. V shed 5 bases, J shed 5 bases, and the junction held 4 bases outside the gene matches. This CDR3 is 14 amino acids long. CDR1 MDHEN and CDR2 SYDVKM come from the germline V gene. The CDR3 DNA follows: TGTGCCAGCAGTCCGACTAGCGGGAGACACGAGCAGTACTTC. This gives the protein CASSPTSGRHEQYF. Combining the CDR3 with reference TRBV28 and TRBJ2-7 gives the whole variable domain DVKVTQSSRYLVKRTGEKVFLECVQDMDHENMFWYRQDPGLGLRLIYFSYDVKMKEKGDIPEGYSVSREKKERFSLILESASTNQTSMYLCASSPTSGRHEQYFGPGTRLTVT.

The chain links TRBV4-2 to TRBJ2-1; D could derive from TRBD1 or TRBD2 (5 bases each). Germline loops: CDR1 LGHNA, CDR2 YNFKEQ. The CDR3 has 13 residues. Between the trimmed V and J ends, which lost 5 bases and 10 bases, there was a span of 15 bases. The CDR3 region is CASSTYWDGEQFF. DNA for the CDR3: TGTGCCAGCAGCACCTACTGGGACGGCGAGCAGTTCTTC.

This sequence joins TRBV27 and TRBJ2-5; D is possibly TRBD1 (5 bases). The ends were cut back, 3 bases at V and 11 bases at J, with 19 bases in the middle. This CDR3 has 14 residues. Germline V gene data show CDR1 as MNHEY and CDR2 as SMNVEV (reference sequence). CDR3 amino acids: CASSFQGARAEQYF. The CDR3 DNA reads as TGTGCCAGCAGTTTCCAGGGTGCCCGGGCAGAGCAGTACTTC.

The CDR3 DNA is TGTGCCAGCAGTGAAGAGAGATCCTACGGCGAGCAGTACTTC. It is translated as CASSEERSYGEQYF. V usage is TRBV2 and J usage is TRBJ2-7, with unresolved D. CDR1 is SNHLY, CDR2 FYNNEI, per germline. V was cut by 1 base and J by 6 bases, with 13 bases left in between. This CDR3 spans 14 amino acids.

The chain links TRBV6-1 to TRBJ1-1, with D possibly matching TRBD1 (6 bases). The CDR3 runs to 14 residues. Trimming pared 6 bases from V and 1 base from J, leaving 12 bases between. Germline values: CDR1 MNHNS, CDR2 SASEGT. As DNA, the CDR3 is TGTGCCAGCAGCCGGACCAGGGGGAACACTGAAGCTTTCTTT. Protein sequence: CASSRTRGNTEAFF.

The V gene is TRBV10-3, the J gene TRBJ2-7; D is possibly TRBD1 (6 bases). Germline loops: CDR1 ENHRY, CDR2 SYGVKD. The CDR3 extends over 14 amino acids. Trimming removed 2 bases from V and 0 bases from J, with 8 bases in between. The CDR3 DNA reads TGTGCCATCAGTGAGAGGGGGAGCTCCTACGAGCAGTACTTC. Translated, it gives CAISERGSSYEQYF.

This chain uses TRBV4-2 with TRBJ2-1; 8 bases align to TRBD2. The CDR3 runs to 18 residues. V dropped 0 bases and J dropped 7; count of bases not matched to a gene: 14. Germline assignment: CDR1 LGHNA and CDR2 YNFKEQ. The CDR3 region is CASSQDQGGSGGANEQFF. CDR3 nucleotide sequence: TGTGCCAGCAGCCAAGATCAGGGTGGCAGCGGGGGAGCTAATGAGCAGTTCTTC.

This clone was seen a single time. The chain carries TRBV10-3 and TRBJ2-5; TRBD2 agrees at 13 bases. The closer fit of TRBJ2-7 to the DNA end suggests the J call may be wrong. CDR1 and CDR2 (germline): ENHRY, SYGVKD. This CDR3 is built from 15 residues. The CDR3 spells CAISYGLAGAYEQYF. CDR3 DNA sequence: TGTGCCATCAGTTACGGACTAGCGGGGGCCTACGAGCAGTACTTC.

This clone was detected only once. The V and J genes are TRBV23-1 and TRBJ1-5; 7 nucleotides line up with TRBD1. TRBV23-1 is filed as an ORF, its function uncertain. This CDR3 is 17 amino acids long. V lost 1 base, J lost 4 bases, and 10 bases stayed unmatched. The CDR3 DNA sequence: TGCGCCAGCAGTCAATGGGACAGCAATCGTCCAAATCAGCCCCAGCATTTT. The encoded protein is CASSQWDSNRPNQPQHF.

This chain joins TRBV4-2 and TRBJ2-2, with D unresolved. The CDR3 has 15 amino acids. From germline, CDR1 is LGHNA and CDR2 YNFKEQ. V lost 1 base to trimming and J lost 2 bases, with 8 bases between them. The DNA of the CDR3 is TGTGCCAGCAGCCAAGTAACACCTAACACCGGGGAGCTGTTTTTT. Its translation is CASSQVTPNTGELFF.

V is TRBV5-4 and J is TRBJ2-1; 16 positions match TRBD2. Germline V CDR1 and CDR2: SGHNT, YYREEE (reference sequence). J was trimmed by 7 bases and V by 3 bases; bases with no gene match: 10. The CDR3 extends over 18 amino acids. As DNA, the CDR3 is TGTGCCAGCAGCTCGGGACTAGCGGGGGGGCCGCGTAGGAATGAGCAGTTCTTC. Its translation is CASSSGLAGGPRRNEQFF. The whole variable domain, remainder taken from reference TRBV5-4 and TRBJ2-1, is ETGVTQSPTHLIKTRGQQVTLRCSSQSGHNTVSWYQQALGQGPQFIFQYYREEENGRGNFPPRFSGLQFPNYSSELNVNALELDDSALYLCASSSGLAGGPRRNEQFFGPGTRLTVL.